This T cell receptor beta chain was obtained from a study of blood T cell repertoires in COVID-19. As for the study in general: The United States, Italy and Spain supplied acute and convalescent COVID-19 samples.

Germline loops: CDR1 KGHDR, CDR2 SFDVKD. J gave up 1 base and V 5 bases, and 7 bases lay outside the gene matches. CDR3 length: 16 amino acids. As processed by the authors: Reference gene primer amplification in the assay estimated nucleated cell counts. This table comes from immunoSEQ multiplex PCR, and its TCRdb copy is limited to in-frame clones, with some not included. Clone size and V and J calls were adopted from that table, with D and trimming inferred from the DNA. Among fewer than 350,000 clones listed, 90% were seen once. Seattle cases were enrolled at active infection and followed longitudinally.

The clonotype was recovered from a woman aged 25 to 39 with COVID-19, enrolled during active disease. The V and J genes are TRBV24-1 and TRBJ2-5; 9 positions agree with TRBD2. What was sequenced was peripheral blood. CDR3 in amino acids: CATSGSQRGVQETQYF. Here the CDR3 DNA reads TGTGCCACCAGTGGAAGCCAGCGGGGGGTCCAAGAGACCCAGTACTTC.